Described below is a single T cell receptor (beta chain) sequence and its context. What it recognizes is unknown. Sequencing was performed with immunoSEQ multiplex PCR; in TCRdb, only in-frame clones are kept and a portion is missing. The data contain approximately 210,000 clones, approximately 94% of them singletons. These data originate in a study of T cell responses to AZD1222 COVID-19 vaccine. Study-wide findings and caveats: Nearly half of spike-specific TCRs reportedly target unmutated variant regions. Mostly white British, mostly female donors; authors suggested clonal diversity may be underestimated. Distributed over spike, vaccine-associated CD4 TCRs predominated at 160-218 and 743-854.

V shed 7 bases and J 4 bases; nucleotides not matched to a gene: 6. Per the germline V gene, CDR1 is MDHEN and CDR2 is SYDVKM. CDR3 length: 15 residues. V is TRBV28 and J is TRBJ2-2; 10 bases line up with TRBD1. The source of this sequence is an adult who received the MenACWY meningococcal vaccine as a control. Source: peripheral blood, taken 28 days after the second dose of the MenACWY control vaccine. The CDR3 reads CASIRTGGGTGELFF. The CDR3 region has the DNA TGTGCCAGCATACGGACAGGGGGGGGCACCGGGGAGCTGTTTTTT.